This T cell receptor (beta chain) emerged from a study of cytomegalovirus exposure and HLA in healthy donors. Whole-study context: In an early release, HLA-typed donors contributed about 80 million unique TCR sequences.

The primer mix had 60 Vbeta and 13 Jbeta primers. Libraries were prepared by immunoSEQ multiplex PCR; TCRdb keeps only in-frame clonotypes and omits some of them. The sample carries about 200,000 clones, around 73% recorded once. V lost 0 bases and J 13 bases, leaving 13 bases between the germline ends. CDR1 and CDR2 from the germline V gene are SGHRS and YFSETQ. The CDR3 is 12 amino acids. The sequence was collected from a male donor in good health and CMV-seronegative. The rearrangement joins TRBV5-1 to TRBJ1-2; tentatively, D is TRBD1 (6 bases). The source material was PBMCs. The CDR3, as DNA: TGCGCCAGCAGCTTGGGACAGGACCTCCGCACCTTC. Residues: CASSLGQDLRTF.